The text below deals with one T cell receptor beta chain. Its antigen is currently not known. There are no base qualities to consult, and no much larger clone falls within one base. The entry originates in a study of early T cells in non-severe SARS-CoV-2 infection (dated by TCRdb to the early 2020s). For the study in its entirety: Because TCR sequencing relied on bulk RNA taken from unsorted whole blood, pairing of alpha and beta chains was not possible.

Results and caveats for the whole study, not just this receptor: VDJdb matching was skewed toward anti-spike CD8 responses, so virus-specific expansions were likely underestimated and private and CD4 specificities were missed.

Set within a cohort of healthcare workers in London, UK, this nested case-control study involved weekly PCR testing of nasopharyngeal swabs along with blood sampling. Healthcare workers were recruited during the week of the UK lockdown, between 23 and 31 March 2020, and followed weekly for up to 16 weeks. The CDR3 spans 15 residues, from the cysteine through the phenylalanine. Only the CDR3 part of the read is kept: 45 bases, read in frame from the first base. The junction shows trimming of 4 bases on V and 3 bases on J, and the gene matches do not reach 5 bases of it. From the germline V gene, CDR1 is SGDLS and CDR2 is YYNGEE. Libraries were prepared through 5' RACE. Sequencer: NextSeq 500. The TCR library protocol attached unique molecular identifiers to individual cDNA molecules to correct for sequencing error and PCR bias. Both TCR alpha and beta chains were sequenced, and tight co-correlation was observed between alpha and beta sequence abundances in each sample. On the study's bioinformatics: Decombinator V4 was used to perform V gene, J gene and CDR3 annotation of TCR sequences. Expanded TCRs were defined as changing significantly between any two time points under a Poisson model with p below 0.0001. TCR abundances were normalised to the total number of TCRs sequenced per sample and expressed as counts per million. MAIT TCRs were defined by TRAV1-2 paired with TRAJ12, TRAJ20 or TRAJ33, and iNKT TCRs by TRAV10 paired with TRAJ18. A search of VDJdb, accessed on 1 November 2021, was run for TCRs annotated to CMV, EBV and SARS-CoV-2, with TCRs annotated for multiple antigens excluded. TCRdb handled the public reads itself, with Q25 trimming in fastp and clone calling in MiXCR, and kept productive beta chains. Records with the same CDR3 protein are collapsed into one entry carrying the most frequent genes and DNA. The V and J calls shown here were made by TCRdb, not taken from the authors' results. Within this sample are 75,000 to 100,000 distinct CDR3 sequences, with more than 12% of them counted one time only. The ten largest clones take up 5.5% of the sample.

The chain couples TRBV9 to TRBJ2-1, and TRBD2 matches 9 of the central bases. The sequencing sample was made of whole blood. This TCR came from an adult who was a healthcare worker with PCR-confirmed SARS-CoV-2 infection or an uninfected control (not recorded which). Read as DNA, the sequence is TGTGCCAGCAGCCGTAGCGGGAGTCTCTACAATGAGCAGTTCTTC. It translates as CASSRSGSLYNEQFF.